This TCR beta chain is drawn from a study of OX40 agonist ivuxolimab in advanced cancers. This table comes from immunoSEQ multiplex PCR, and its TCRdb copy is limited to in-frame clones, with some not included. In the table there are under 40,000 clones, about 78% of which are singletons. The starting material was CD4+ or CD8+ T cells sorted from blood, obtained in a trial of the OX40 agonist ivuxolimab. This TCR was recovered from an adult with an advanced solid tumor such as melanoma, head and neck, liver or kidney cancer.

Here the CDR3 reads CSTDGANYGYTF. In nucleotides, the CDR3 is TGCAGCACCGACGGGGCTAACTATGGCTACACCTTC. The J gene is TRBJ1-2, the V gene TRBV29-1; D is uncertain. CDR1 SQVTM and CDR2 ANQGSEA come from the germline V gene. Deletions cut 8 bases from V and 0 bases from J, with 10 bases between. This CDR3 is built from 12 residues. The variable domain in full, completed from reference TRBV29-1 and TRBJ1-2, reads SAVISQKPSRDICQRGTSLTIQCQVDSQVTMMFWYRQQPGQSLTLIATANQGSEATYESGFVIDKFPISRPNLTFSTLTVSNMSPEDSSIYLCSTDGANYGYTFGSGTRLTVV.